This paragraph reports one TCR beta chain. These data belong to a study of T cell changes during pregnancy in multiple sclerosis. TCRdb keeps only in-frame clones here, not all; method: immunoSEQ multiplex PCR. The sample records approximately 57,000 clones, around 90% being singletons. CDR3 length: 14 amino acids. Germline CDR1 and CDR2: SNHLY and FYNNEI. Between the trimmed V and J ends, which lost 4 bases and 4 bases, there was a span of 12 bases. The clonotype originates from a female donor with multiple sclerosis, enrolled in a pregnancy study. The chain recombines TRBV2 with TRBJ2-3; D ambiguous. The starting material was CD4+ T cells from peripheral blood mononuclear cells, obtained in the second trimester of pregnancy. CDR3 DNA: TGTGCCAGCAGTGGGAGTTCTCGGGCAGATACGCAGTATTTT. This sequence encodes CASSGSSRADTQYF.